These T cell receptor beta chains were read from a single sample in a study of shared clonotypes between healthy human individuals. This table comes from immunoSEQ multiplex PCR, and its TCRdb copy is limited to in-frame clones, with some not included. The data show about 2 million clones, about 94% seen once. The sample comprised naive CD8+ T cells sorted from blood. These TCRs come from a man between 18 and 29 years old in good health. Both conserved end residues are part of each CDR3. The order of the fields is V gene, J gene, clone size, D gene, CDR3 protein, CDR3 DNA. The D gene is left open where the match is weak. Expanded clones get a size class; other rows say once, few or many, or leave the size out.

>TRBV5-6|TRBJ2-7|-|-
CASSSDSHSSYEQYF
TGTGCCAGCAGCTCGGACAGCCATAGCTCCTACGAGCAGTACTTC
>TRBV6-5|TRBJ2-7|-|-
CASSYGGGTYEQYF
TGTGCCAGCAGTTACGGTGGCGGGACCTACGAGCAGTACTTC
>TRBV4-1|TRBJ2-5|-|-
CASSQIGQGQETQYF
TGCGCCAGCAGCCAAATAGGGCAGGGGCAAGAGACCCAGTACTTC
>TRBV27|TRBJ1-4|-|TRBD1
CASSLSPPWTGDEKLFF
TGTGCCAGCAGTTTATCCCCCCCTTGGACAGGGGACGAAAAACTGTTTTTT
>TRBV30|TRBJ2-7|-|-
CAWSGGASYEQYF
TGTGCCTGGAGTGGCGGGGCATCCTACGAGCAGTACTTC
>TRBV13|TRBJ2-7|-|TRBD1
CASSLRDRTYEQYF
TGTGCCAGCAGCCTCCGGGACAGAACCTACGAGCAGTACTTC
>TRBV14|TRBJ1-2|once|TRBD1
CASSPQGGAYGYTF
TGTGCCAGCAGCCCCCAGGGGGGGGCCTATGGCTACACCTTC
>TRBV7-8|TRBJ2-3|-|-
CASSFLTTDTQYF
TGTGCCAGCAGCTTCCTCACCACAGATACGCAGTATTTT
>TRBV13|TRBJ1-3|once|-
CASSFGRGQGNTIYF
TGTGCCAGCAGCTTTGGCAGGGGTCAGGGGAACACCATATATTTT
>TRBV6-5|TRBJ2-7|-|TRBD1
CASWTGEHEQYF
TGTGCCAGCTGGACAGGTGAGCACGAGCAGTACTTC
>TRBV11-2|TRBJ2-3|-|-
CASSLEISDTQYF
TGTGCCAGCAGCTTAGAAATCTCGGATACGCAGTATTTT
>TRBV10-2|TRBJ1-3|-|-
CASSEGEGGNTIYF
TGCGCCAGCAGTGAGGGGGAAGGCGGAAACACCATATATTTT
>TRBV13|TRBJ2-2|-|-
CASSSFSGAPNGELFF
TGTGCCAGCAGTAGCTTCTCAGGGGCGCCGAACGGGGAGCTGTTTTTT
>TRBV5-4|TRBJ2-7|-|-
CASSPGASGYEQYF
TGTGCCAGCAGCCCGGGGGCTAGCGGCTACGAGCAGTACTTC
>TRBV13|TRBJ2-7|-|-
CASGDSSSYEQYF
TGTGCCAGCGGAGACAGCAGCTCCTACGAGCAGTACTTC
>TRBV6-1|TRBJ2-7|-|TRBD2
CASSSPGGPYEQYF
TGTGCCAGCAGTTCTCCGGGAGGGCCCTACGAGCAGTACTTC
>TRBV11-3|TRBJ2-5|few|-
CASSPGLPETQYF
TGTGCCAGCAGCCCCGGATTGCCGGAGACCCAGTACTTC
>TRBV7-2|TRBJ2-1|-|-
CASSLVGAGSYNEQFF
TGTGCCAGCAGCTTAGTGGGGGCCGGCTCCTACAATGAGCAGTTCTTC
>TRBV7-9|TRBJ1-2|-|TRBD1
CASSLVQGDYGYTF
TGTGCCAGCAGCTTAGTTCAGGGGGACTATGGCTACACCTTC
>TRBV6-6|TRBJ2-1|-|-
CASSYLYNEQFF
TGTGCCAGCAGTTACCTCTACAATGAGCAGTTCTTC
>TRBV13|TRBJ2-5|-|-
CASSLVRETQYF
TGTGCCAGCAGCTTAGTTCGGGAGACCCAGTACTTC
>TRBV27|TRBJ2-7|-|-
CASSPFSAGMGEQYF
TGTGCCAGCAGTCCGTTTTCGGCAGGGATGGGAGAGCAGTACTTC
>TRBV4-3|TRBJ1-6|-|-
CASSQDGPAVNSPLHF
TGCGCCAGCAGCCAAGATGGTCCAGCCGTCAATTCACCCCTCCACTTT
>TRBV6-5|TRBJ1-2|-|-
CASSYSRDTDYGYTF
TGTGCCAGCAGTTACTCGCGGGACACCGACTATGGCTACACCTTC
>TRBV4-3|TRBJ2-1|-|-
CASSQGESYNEQFF
TGCGCCAGCAGCCAGGGAGAATCCTACAATGAGCAGTTCTTC
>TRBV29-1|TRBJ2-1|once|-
CSVVGSPSYNEQFF
TGCAGCGTTGTCGGCAGCCCCTCCTACAATGAGCAGTTCTTC
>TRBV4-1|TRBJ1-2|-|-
CASSQEVAEYGYTF
TGCGCCAGCAGCCAAGAGGTGGCAGAATATGGCTACACCTTC
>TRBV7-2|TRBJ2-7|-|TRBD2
CASSLAGTSGTFYEQYF
TGTGCCAGCAGCTTAGCGGGGACTAGCGGGACCTTCTACGAGCAGTACTTC
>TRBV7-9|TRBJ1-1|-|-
CASSAGTLGTEAFF
TGTGCCAGCAGCGCCGGGACGTTGGGCACTGAAGCTTTCTTT
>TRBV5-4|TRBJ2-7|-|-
CASSSWDEGYEQYF
TGTGCCAGCAGCTCATGGGACGAGGGCTACGAGCAGTACTTC
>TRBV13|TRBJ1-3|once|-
CASSMGAGNTIYF
TGTGCCAGCAGTATGGGCGCTGGAAACACCATATATTTT
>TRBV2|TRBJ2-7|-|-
CASSPTGSYEQYF
TGTGCCAGCAGTCCGACAGGTTCCTACGAGCAGTACTTC
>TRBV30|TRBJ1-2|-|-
CAWTRGDLYGYTF
TGTGCCTGGACGCGGGGGGATCTCTATGGCTACACCTTC
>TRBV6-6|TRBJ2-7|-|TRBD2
CASTYMTSGAYEQYF
TGTGCCAGCACATACATGACTAGCGGGGCCTACGAGCAGTACTTC
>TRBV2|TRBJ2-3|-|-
CASSYGPGVTDTQYF
TGTGCCAGCAGTTACGGACCGGGAGTCACAGATACGCAGTATTTT
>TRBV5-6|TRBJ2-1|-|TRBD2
CASSGGAGENEQFF
TGTGCCAGCAGCGGAGGGGCGGGAGAAAATGAGCAGTTCTTC
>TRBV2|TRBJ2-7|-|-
CASSEQGIYYEQYF
TGTGCCAGCAGTGAGCAGGGAATTTACTACGAGCAGTACTTC
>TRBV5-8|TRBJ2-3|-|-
CASSLGPWGRTDTQYF
TGTGCCAGCAGCTTGGGCCCCTGGGGCAGGACAGATACGCAGTATTTT
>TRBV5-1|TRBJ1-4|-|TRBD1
CASSLRGGDVEKLFF
TGCGCCAGCAGCTTGCGAGGGGGCGACGTGGAAAAACTGTTTTTT
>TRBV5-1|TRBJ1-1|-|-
CASSLAFRGGGTEAFF
TGCGCCAGCAGCTTGGCCTTTCGAGGGGGAGGTACTGAAGCTTTCTTT
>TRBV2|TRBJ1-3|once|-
CASSEVRSEGTGNTIYF
TGTGCCAGCAGTGAAGTGCGAAGTGAGGGGACTGGAAACACCATATATTTT
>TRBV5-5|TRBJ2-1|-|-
CASSLAEGGLAIISYNEQFF
TGTGCCAGCAGCTTGGCCGAGGGCGGCTTGGCCATTATCTCCTACAATGAGCAGTTCTTC
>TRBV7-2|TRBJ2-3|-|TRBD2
CASSLQLAGYLDTQYF
TGTGCCAGCAGCCTTCAACTAGCGGGATACCTAGATACGCAGTATTTT
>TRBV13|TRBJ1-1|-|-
CASSLVGSGRTEAFF
TGTGCCAGCAGCTTAGTAGGGTCGGGGAGGACTGAAGCTTTCTTT